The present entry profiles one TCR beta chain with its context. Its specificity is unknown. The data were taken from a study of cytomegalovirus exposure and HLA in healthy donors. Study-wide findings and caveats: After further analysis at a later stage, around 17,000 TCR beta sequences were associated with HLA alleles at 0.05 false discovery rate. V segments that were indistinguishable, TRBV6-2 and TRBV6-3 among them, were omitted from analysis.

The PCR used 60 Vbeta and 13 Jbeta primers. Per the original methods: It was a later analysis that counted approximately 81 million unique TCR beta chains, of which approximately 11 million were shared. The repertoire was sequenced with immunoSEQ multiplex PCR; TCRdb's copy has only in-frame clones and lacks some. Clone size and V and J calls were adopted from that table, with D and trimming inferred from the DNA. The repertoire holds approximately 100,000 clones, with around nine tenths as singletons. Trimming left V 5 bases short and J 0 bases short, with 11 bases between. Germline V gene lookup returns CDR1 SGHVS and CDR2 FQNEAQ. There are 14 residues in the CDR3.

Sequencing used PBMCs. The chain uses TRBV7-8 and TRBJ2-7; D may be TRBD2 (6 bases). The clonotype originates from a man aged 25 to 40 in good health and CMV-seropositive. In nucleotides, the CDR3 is TGTGCCAGCAGCCCCCGACTAGTCTCCTACGAGCAGTACTTC. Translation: CASSPRLVSYEQYF. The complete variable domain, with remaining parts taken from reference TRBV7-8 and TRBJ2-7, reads GAGVSQSPRYKVAKRGQDVALRCDPISGHVSLFWYQQALGQGPEFLTYFQNEAQLDKSGLPSDRFFAERPEGSVSTLKIQRTQQEDSAVYLCASSPRLVSYEQYFGPGTRLTVT.